This T cell receptor (beta chain) was sequenced during a study of regulatory and conventional T cells in RAG deficiency. The assay was immunoSEQ multiplex PCR, and TCRdb's table has in-frame clones only and misses some. The sample lists over 15,000 clones, around 90% seen once, with roughly 1.4% in the top ten. The germline CDR1 and CDR2 sequences are GTSNPN and SVGIG (reference sequence). The V and J ends lost 2 bases and 0 bases respectively, with 10 bases between them. This CDR3 has 15 residues. Regulatory T cells were sorted from blood as CD4+ CD25-high CD127-low cells. As to this clone: Its target is not known.

Findings and limits, study-wide: RAG-deficient patients showed markedly lower Shannon entropy and higher Simpson indices than control T-cell subsets.

The sample also formed part of further work on regulatory T cells. As reported in that work: Amplification used 52 TRBV primers and 13 TRBJ primers.

The sequence came from a human donor in good health. Sample: Tregs sorted from blood. The chain is built from TRBV30 and TRBJ2-2; D possibly corresponds to TRBD2 (5 bases). CDR3 loop: CAWSIVGANTGELFF. The CDR3 bases are TGTGCCTGGAGTATTGTGGGAGCGAACACCGGGGAGCTGTTTTTT.